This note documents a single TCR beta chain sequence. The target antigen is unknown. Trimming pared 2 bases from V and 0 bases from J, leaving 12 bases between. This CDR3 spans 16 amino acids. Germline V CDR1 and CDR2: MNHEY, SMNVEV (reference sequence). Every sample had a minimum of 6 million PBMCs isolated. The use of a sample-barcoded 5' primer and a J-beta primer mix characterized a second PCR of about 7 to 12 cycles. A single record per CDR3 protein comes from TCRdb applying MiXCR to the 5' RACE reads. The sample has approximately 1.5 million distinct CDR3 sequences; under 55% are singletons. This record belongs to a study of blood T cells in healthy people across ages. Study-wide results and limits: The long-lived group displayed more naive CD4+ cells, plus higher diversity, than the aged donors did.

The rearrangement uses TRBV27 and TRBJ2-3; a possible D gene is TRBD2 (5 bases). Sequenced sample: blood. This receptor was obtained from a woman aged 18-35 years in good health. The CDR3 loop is CASSLSSLASTDTQYF. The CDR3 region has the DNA TGTGCCAGCAGTTTAAGTAGTCTAGCAAGCACAGATACGCAGTATTTT.